This T cell receptor (beta chain) was found in a study of blood T cells in healthy people across ages (dated by TCRdb to the mid-2010s). With respect to the entire study: Template switching captured roughly one uniquely barcoded TCR beta cDNA molecule per two T cells in model experiments. Using deep sequencing normalized with unique cDNA molecular identifiers, the study measured how TCR beta repertoire diversity changes with age. Donors were grouped into four age groups: young (average approximately 15 years), middle-aged (39), aged (approximately 58) and long-lived (about 90). To avoid experimental bias, donors of different ages were distributed randomly across sequencing lanes. The study analyzed two additional independent replicas of 1 million unique cDNA reads from the same blood draw for two donors, one aged 18 to 30 and one aged 80 or older.

This clonotype was detected once. Which antigen it targets is not known. Base qualities are not recorded, but no much larger clone differs from it by a single base. One read gives only weak evidence. CDR1 and CDR2 were assigned from the germline V gene (reference sequence) as MNHEY and SMNVEV. Inclusive of the bounding cysteine and phenylalanine, the CDR3 is 15 residues long. Of all the DNA, just the CDR3 is kept, 45 bases in frame from base 1. The library was generated by 5' RACE. Instrument used: Illumina HiSeq 2500. A second PCR of about 7 to 12 cycles was performed with a sample-barcoded 5' primer and a J-beta primer mix. A unique molecular identifier was introduced onto each TCR beta cDNA molecule by a template-switch 5' adaptor carrying 12 random nucleotides. Each sample yielded at least 2.5 million CDR3-containing paired-end reads. All of the RNA was converted into first-strand cDNA using the Mint cDNA synthesis kit, with a TRBC-specific oligonucleotide serving as the primer. Following uracil-DNA glycosylase treatment, all cDNA underwent a first 18-cycle PCR with the universal primers M1SS and BC2_uni_R. On the study's bioinformatics: For normalization, 1 million high-quality reads, each with a distinct molecular identifier, were randomly selected from each sample. Reads sharing molecular identifiers were discarded rather than binned into consensus sequences. MiTCR, with a Q25 quality threshold and the strictest error-elimination algorithm, was used for CDR3 identification, clonotype clustering and error correction. A nonparametric unseen species model using Euler transformation provided a lower-bound estimate of total TCR beta diversity. TCRdb reran the public reads through fastp at Q25 and MiXCR, keeping productive beta chains. Each CDR3 protein appears once, grouped with its most common genes and DNA. These V and J calls derive from TCRdb rather than the authors' analysis. For this sample there are 650,000 to 800,000 distinct CDR3 sequences; roughly 44% appear just once. The ten largest clones represent about a fifth of the sample.

Systemically healthy Caucasian individuals from Russia, roughly 40 in total and aged roughly 6 to 100 years, were included as donors. Around 10 milliliters of peripheral blood were collected from each donor into EDTA-treated Vacutainer tubes. Ficoll-Paque density-gradient centrifugation was used to isolate PBMCs, with at least 6 million obtained per sample. Total RNA was extracted from PBMCs with Trizol reagent, with at least 6 micrograms obtained per sample. For every donor, an aliquot of PBMCs went through flow cytometry to measure the percentages of naive CD45RAhigh/CD27high T cells. Results and caveats for the whole study, not just this receptor: Estimates of total diversity based on one million sequenced T cells were considered lower bounds and underestimates. Since profiling was done on bulk unsorted PBMCs, naive and antigen-experienced compartments could not be conclusively compared. A strong correlation was found between observed TCR beta diversity and the percentage of naive T cells measured by flow cytometry. Compared with the aged group, the long-lived group had more naive CD4+ T cells, fewer expanded clones and increased TCR diversity, a pattern suggesting age selection. As age increased, observed TCR beta diversity per million T cells dropped in a roughly linear way, and a significant reduction was already evident by age 40. The CMV infection status of donors was not known, potentially confounding age-related changes in expanded clonotypes.

The source is a man in his 60s in good health. The sequence is built from TRBV27 and TRBJ2-1, and possibly TRBD1, on 5 matching bases. The J call may be wrong; the DNA end is better matched by TRBJ2-7. Sequencing input: blood. This receptor carries the CDR3 CASSRGQGTYNEQYF. The nucleotide sequence is given as TGTGCCAGCAGTCGTGGCCAGGGTACTTACAATGAGCAGTACTTC.